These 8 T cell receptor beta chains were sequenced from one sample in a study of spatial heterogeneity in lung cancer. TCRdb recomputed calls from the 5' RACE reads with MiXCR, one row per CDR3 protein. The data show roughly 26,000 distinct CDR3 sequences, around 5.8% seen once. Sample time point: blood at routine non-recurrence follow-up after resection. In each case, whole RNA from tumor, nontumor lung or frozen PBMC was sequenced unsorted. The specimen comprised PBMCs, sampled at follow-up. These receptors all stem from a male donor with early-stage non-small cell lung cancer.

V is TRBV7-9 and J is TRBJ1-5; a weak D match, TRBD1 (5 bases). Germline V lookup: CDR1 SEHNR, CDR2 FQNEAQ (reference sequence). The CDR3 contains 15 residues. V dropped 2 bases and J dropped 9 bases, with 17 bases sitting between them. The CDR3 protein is CASSLTRGAPGPQHF. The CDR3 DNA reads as TGTGCCAGCAGCTTAACGAGAGGGGCTCCGGGGCCCCAGCATTTT.

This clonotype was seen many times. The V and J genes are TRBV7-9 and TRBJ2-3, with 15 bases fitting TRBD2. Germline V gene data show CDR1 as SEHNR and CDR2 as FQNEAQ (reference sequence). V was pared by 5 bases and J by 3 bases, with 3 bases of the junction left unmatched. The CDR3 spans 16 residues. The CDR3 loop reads CASSPGTSGRTDTQYF. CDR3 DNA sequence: TGTGCCAGCAGCCCGGGGACTAGCGGGAGGACAGATACGCAGTATTTT.

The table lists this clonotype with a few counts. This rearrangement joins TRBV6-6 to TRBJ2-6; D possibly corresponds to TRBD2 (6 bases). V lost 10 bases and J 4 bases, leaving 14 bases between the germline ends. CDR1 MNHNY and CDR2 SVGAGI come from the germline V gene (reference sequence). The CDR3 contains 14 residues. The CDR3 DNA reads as TGTGCCACCGGGAGTGAGGTCGGGGCCAACGTCCTGACTTTC. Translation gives CATGSEVGANVLTF.

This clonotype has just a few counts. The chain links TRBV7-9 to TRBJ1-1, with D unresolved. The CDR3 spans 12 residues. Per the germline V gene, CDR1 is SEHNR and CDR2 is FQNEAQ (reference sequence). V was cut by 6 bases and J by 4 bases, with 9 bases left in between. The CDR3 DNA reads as TGTGCCAGCAGTCCGTTCGGCACTGAAGCTTTCTTT. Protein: CASSPFGTEAFF.

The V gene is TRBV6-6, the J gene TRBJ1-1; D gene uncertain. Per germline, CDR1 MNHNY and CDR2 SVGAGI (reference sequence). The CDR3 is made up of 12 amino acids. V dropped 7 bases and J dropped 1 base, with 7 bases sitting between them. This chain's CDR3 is CASKDPNTEAFF. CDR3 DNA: TGTGCCAGCAAAGACCCGAACACTGAAGCTTTCTTT.

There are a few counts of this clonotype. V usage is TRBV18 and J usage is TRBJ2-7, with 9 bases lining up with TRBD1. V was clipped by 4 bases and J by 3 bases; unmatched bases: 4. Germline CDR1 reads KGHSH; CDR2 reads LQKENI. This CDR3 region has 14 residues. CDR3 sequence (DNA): TGTGCCAGCTCACAGGGACAGGGTCTCTACGAGCAGTACTTC. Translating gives CASSQGQGLYEQYF.

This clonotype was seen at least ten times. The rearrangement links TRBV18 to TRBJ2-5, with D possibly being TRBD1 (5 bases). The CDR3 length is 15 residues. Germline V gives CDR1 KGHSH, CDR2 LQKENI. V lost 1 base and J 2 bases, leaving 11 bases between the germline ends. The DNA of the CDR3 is TGTGCCAGCTCACCACTGGACACGACTCAAGAGACCCAGTACTTC. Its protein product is CASSPLDTTQETQYF.

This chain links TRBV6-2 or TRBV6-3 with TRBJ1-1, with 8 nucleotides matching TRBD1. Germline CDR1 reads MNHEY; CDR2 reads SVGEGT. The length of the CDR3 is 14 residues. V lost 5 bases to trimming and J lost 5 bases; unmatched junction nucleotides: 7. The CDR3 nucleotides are TGTGCCAGCAGTAGTGGACAGGGACTAACTGAAGCTTTCTTT. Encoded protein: CASSSGQGLTEAFF.